This TCR beta chain was sequenced during a study of T cell repertoires in cytomegalovirus infection. Overall study context: CMV epitopes, recently identified HLA-C-restricted and well-studied HLA-B-restricted, were used. Public signatures in TCR beta pointed to CMV infection and matching HLA type. General study findings and limits: Predominance within the ex vivo response was attributable to HLA-C-restricted CMV-specific TCR beta clonotypes. CMV carriers with the relevant HLA were identified by cumulative public TCR beta family frequency.

From germline, CDR1 is MNHEY and CDR2 SMNVEV (reference sequence). Trimming cost V 6 bases and J 10 bases, with 12 bases left between them. The CDR3 is 11 residues long. TCRdb ran MiXCR on the reads and lists one entry per CDR3 protein. The data contain around 230,000 distinct CDR3 sequences, 35% to 40% of them singletons. To note about this clonotype: Its antigen is not known.

The sequence was collected from a human donor in good health (CMV status not recorded). Some clones in this sample may be carry-over from other donors' samples. Here the sequenced sample was CD8+ T cells from cultured PBMCs, taken from culture after CMV antigen stimulation. This sequence joins TRBV27 and TRBJ1-1; tentative D call: TRBD1 (5 bases). The CDR3 loop is CASRRQTIAFF. CDR3 in DNA: TGTGCCAGCAGGAGACAGACTATAGCTTTCTTT.